This T cell receptor beta chain is from a study of cytomegalovirus exposure and HLA in healthy donors (dated by TCRdb to the late 2010s). About the full investigation: An earlier analysis of some 620 of the donors reported 276 Gb of sequence data and 95 million to 140 million unique TCR beta sequences obtained from approximately 180 million T cells. Approximately 300 gigabases of sequencing data and about 92 million unique TCR sequences made up an early release that covered nearly 650 HLA-typed donors. Of the approximately 400 genotyped donors, 65% to 90% fell in the genetic ancestry cluster associated with self-reported Caucasian donors. The study was designed to test whether signatures of past pathogen exposure could be identified by cataloging public T cell receptors. The study used immunosequencing to profile the T cell repertoires of several hundred subjects and linked those repertoires to cytomegalovirus serostatus. Along with the roughly 700-subject first cohort, a separate validation cohort of over a hundred different subjects was used. To predict cytomegalovirus infection status, the study brought together high-throughput TCR immunosequencing, statistical association of individual TCRs with disease status, and machine learning. To study patterns of TCR occurrence, a later analysis re-analyzed previously published TCR beta repertoires from 500 to 850 donors and added high-resolution HLA genotyping. The later analysis used no new phenotypic data to find candidate immune exposures, relying instead on TCR beta sequences and their occurrence across donors. An earlier analysis of around 580 of the donors used high-throughput TCR beta sequencing to judge whether each TCR beta V gene segment behaved as functional or pseudogenic. Donor age, sex, ethnicity and CMV serostatus were collected together with the repertoire data. Genome-wide SNP genotypes for about three fifths of the 666 donors were used in a later genetic analysis, which treated that subset as a discovery cohort. All discovery cohort repertoires had been generated on a single sequencing platform. Class I and class II HLA loci were covered by the typing at four-digit resolution. Typing coverage differed by locus: A, B, C, DRB1 and DQB1 were typed in roughly 620-630 donors, DQA1 in approximately 520, DPA1 in some 600, and DPB1 in 450 to 480. Because of strong linkage in the cohort, 5 or 6 DR-DQ haplotypes were treated as single units for association and clustering. Among 350 to 400 genotyped donors of the cohort, an average of roughly 240,000 unique TCR beta nucleotide sequences were sequenced per donor, 15% to 20% of them non-productive.

Broader findings and caveats from the paper: A further reported finding was that TCR beta sequences accurately predicted the HLA-A and HLA-B alleles for most subjects in the first cohort. Most TCR sequences were seen in very few donors, while some public TCRs were found in many individuals. In a later analysis, HLA-associated TCR beta chains were found to be more clonally expanded and to have lower generation probabilities than equally common non-associated chains. In a later genetic analysis, a missense DCLRE1C variant was associated with V-gene and J-gene trimming of TCR beta chains, and the association was replicated in an independent cohort. The study gave a list of about 150 TCR beta chains associated with cytomegalovirus. When HLA alleles, especially DR and DQ, strongly co-occurred, TCR associations were difficult to assign to individual alleles. The authors suggested that the approach could potentially be extended to other disease states and immunological phenotypes. Correlated functional status among segregating V segments might reflect linkage disequilibrium, but an unknown experimental factor could not be ruled out. Because HLA typing was unavailable for some donors at each locus, only the typed subset was used in association tests. The only immune exposure information available for the cohort was CMV serostatus. A group of highly shared sequence variants was considered likely to be a technical artifact of the sequencing pipeline. According to a later analysis, parvovirus B19, influenza, CMV and Epstein-Barr virus appeared linked to several top co-occurrence clusters. A later analysis found that TCR association rates varied across HLA loci, with DRB1 alleles showing the most associated TCRs and HLA-C alleles the fewest. A later analysis found that most CMV-associated TCR beta chains appeared HLA-restricted, with HLA associations seemingly driven largely by CMV exposure. A few of the identified cytomegalovirus-associated TCR beta chains were confirmed in vitro to be specific for cytomegalovirus antigens. A later analysis associated about 17,000 TCR beta sequences with specific HLA alleles at a false discovery rate of 0.05. Because counts were too low, roughly 18 rarely observed V segments, including chromosome 9 orphons, were left out of the earlier analysis of about 620 of the donors. According to a later genetic analysis, donors in an Asian-associated ancestry cluster had fewer N-insertions in productive TCRs than the approximately 710-donor mean. An earlier analysis of approximately 530 of the donors showed that most TCR beta V segments appeared in productive rearrangements either about 87% or about 30% of the time, which broadly matched IMGT annotations. The cohort was sequenced for TCR beta chains only, and without alpha or paired-chain data the features that could be detected were limited. The classifier was reported to diagnose cytomegalovirus status with high specificity and sensitivity in both the original and validation cohorts. Roughly uniform sequencing depth across donors was assumed in presence/absence analyses, although this assumption may not hold.

The library came from the immunoSEQ multiplex PCR assay. For the multiplex PCR, a mixture combining 60 forward primers for TCR Vbeta segments and 13 reverse primers for TCR Jbeta segments was used. Amplification of the CDR3 region of rearranged TCR beta genes was performed with a multiplex PCR assay on genomic DNA. The Illumina HiSeq System was used to sequence the amplified TCR beta libraries as 87-base-pair reads. Regarding the original processing steps: A later analysis counted tens of millions of unique TCR beta chains across the 666 repertoires, and around 9.9 million of these chains were shared by at least two donors. A nearest-neighbor algorithm error-corrected the raw reads and collapsed the reads into unique sequences, merging closely related sequences to remove PCR and sequencing errors. CDR3 sequences were aligned to IMGT reference sequences to assign V, D and J gene segments. For a sequence to be retained, a match of at least six nucleotides was required to both a V gene segment and a J gene segment. Rearrangements were classified as productive when the CDR3 lacked stop codons and remained in frame with V and J, and all other rearrangements were classified as non-productive. CDR3 was defined by IMGT convention, running from the second conserved V-encoded cysteine to the conserved J-encoded phenylalanine. The earlier analysis of 500 to 750 of the donors excluded any sequence lacking an unambiguous match to a single V gene segment. In an earlier analysis of some 590 of the donors, a V segment was called functional when productive rearrangements were above 56.7%, and segregating when the standard deviation between donors exceeded 5%. A statistical classification framework was built for diagnosing cytomegalovirus status from the catalog of TCR beta chain sequences. A later analysis assigned V and J genes by comparing TCR nucleotide sequences with IMGT/GENE-DB human TR gene sequences. In a later analysis, CDR3 sequences and most-parsimonious VDJ recombination scenarios were assigned using the TCRdist pipeline. In a later analysis, each TCR beta chain was defined by its CDR3 amino acid sequence together with its V-gene family, and reads without a unique V-gene family were excluded. A later analysis removed roughly 590 highly shared, low-generation-probability nucleotide sequences to deal with suspected cross-contamination and a sequencing artifact. For each public chain, a later analysis derived a clonal expansion index from normalized ranks of inferred template counts within each repertoire. A later analysis computed generation probabilities with a VDJ recombination model fitted to out-of-frame rearrangements, and checked the results against IGoR. A later analysis scored TCR-TCR, TCR-HLA and TCR-CMV co-occurrence with hypergeometric tests, applying a repertoire-size bias correction to TCR pairs. To estimate false discovery rates, a later analysis permuted the HLA or CMV assignments 20 times. In a later analysis, co-occurring TCRs were grouped with DBSCAN, and TCRdist sequence similarity was added when clustering was performed within HLA-allele-positive subsets. Co-occurrence clustering excluded repertoires with fewer than 30,000 or more than 120,000 public chains, plus five with anomalous nucleotide sharing. Imported from immuneACCESS, the table was reduced by TCRdb to in-frame sequences with V and J called. These copies leave out some clones; in studies compared against another copy, an unresolved V gene accounts for under half, and the cause of the remainder is not known. That table gives V, J and clone size, and the DNA gave D and trimming. Recorded for this sample are fewer than 250,000 clones; about nine tenths of them occurred a single time. The top ten constitute less than 1.3% of the sample.

Points on this clone: Its antigen target is currently unknown. It has no much larger one-base neighbor in the sample; base qualities were not kept.

The cohort was made up of about 670 healthy bone marrow donors. All cohort members were sampled while nominally healthy, although unrecorded immune exposures were likely present. The donor was CMV seronegative and belonged to the group of around 400 seronegative cohort members. A peripheral blood sample was collected from each donor, and TCR beta sequencing was performed on peripheral blood mononuclear cells. The Qiagen DNeasy Blood Extraction Kit was used to extract genomic DNA from the blood cell samples. Material: PBMCs. The TCR comes from a boy aged 2-15 years in good health and CMV-seronegative.

The CDR3: CASSTSGGPPRSYNEQFF. The DNA reads as follows: TGTGCCAGTAGTACCAGCGGGGGACCCCCCCGCTCCTACAATGAGCAGTTCTTC. Here the chain combines TRBV19 and TRBJ2-1, and 8 bases in between align with TRBD2. V is cut back by 4 bases and J by 0 bases, with 11 bases in the junction unmatched. CDR1 is given as LNHDA and CDR2 as SQIVND, both from the germline V gene (reference sequence). Spanning cysteine to phenylalanine, the CDR3 consists of 18 amino acids. The kept DNA is CDR3 alone, 54 bases in frame from the first base.